One and the same sample provided the 22 T cell receptor beta chains below, sequenced in a study of PD-1 blockade in classical Hodgkin lymphoma. Generated by immunoSEQ multiplex PCR, the TCRdb table keeps only in-frame clones and is missing some. The sample records approximately 51,000 clones, around two thirds being singletons. Every patient experienced relapse after autologous stem cell transplantation, and brentuximab vedotin exposure varied. Sequenced material: peripheral blood mononuclear cells (PBMCs), taken before the second cycle of nivolumab. These receptor sequences come from a human donor with classical Hodgkin lymphoma.

The CDR3 region is CASSSRDRGPPLTDTQYF. The CDR3 nucleotides are TGTGCCAGCAGTTCCCGGGACAGGGGGCCCCCGCTCACAGATACGCAGTATTTT. The genes are TRBV27 and TRBJ2-3, with 12 bases aligning to TRBD1. From germline, CDR1 is MNHEY and CDR2 SMNVEV (reference sequence). The CDR3 length is 18 residues. V shed 4 bases and J 2 bases; nucleotides not matched to a gene: 10.

This chain connects TRBV28 to TRBJ2-2; D is perhaps TRBD1 (7 bases). The CDR3 sequence is 16 residues long. Germline V CDR1 and CDR2: MDHEN, SYDVKM. The ends were cut back, 1 base at V and 7 bases at J, with 16 bases in the middle. The CDR3 nucleotides read TGTGCCAGCAGTTTATTCAGGGGGGATTTGGGCGGGGAGCTGTTTTTT. It encodes CASSLFRGDLGGELFF.

The gene calls are TRBV29-1 and TRBJ1-1; 7 positions match TRBD1. Germline V gene lookup returns CDR1 SQVTM and CDR2 ANQGSEA. The CDR3 consists of 13 residues. Trimming cost V 4 bases and J 0 bases; bases outside gene matches: 2. The DNA for the CDR3 is TGCAGCGTTGTTAGGGGGCTGAACACTGAAGCTTTCTTT. It yields the protein CSVVRGLNTEAFF.

This chain connects TRBV28 to TRBJ1-4, with D perhaps TRBD1 (5 bases). The CDR3 length is 14 residues. Germline V CDR1 and CDR2: MDHEN, SYDVKM. Deletions cut 5 bases from V and 7 bases from J, with 14 bases between. The CDR3 sequence is CASSPSGGSEKLFF. The CDR3 region has the DNA TGTGCCAGCAGTCCCTCGGGGGGAAGTGAAAAACTGTTTTTT.

This clone was counted a few times. The chain employs TRBV7-8 and TRBJ2-7; 8 positions agree with TRBD2. Germline-derived CDR1 and CDR2 are SGHVS and FQNEAQ. The CDR3 contains 16 residues. V lost 5 bases, J lost 1 base, and 10 bases stayed unmatched. The CDR3 reads CASSTSSGSYSYEQYF. Here the CDR3 DNA reads TGTGCCAGCAGCACCTCGAGCGGGAGTTATTCCTACGAGCAGTACTTC.

This clone came up once. The chain employs TRBV14 and TRBJ2-7, with TRBD2 matching 12 bases. Germline V gives CDR1 SGHDN, CDR2 FVKESK. The CDR3 loop spans 14 amino acids. The trim removed 5 bases at V and 4 bases at J, leaving 3 bases unmatched. CDR3 nucleotides: TGTGCCAGCAGCACCGGACTAGCGGGATACGAGCAGTACTTC. Amino acid sequence: CASSTGLAGYEQYF.

The rearrangement links TRBV6-6 to TRBJ1-2, with D uncertain. The V and J ends lost 6 bases and 1 base respectively, with 6 bases between them. This CDR3 has 12 amino acids. Germline CDR1 and CDR2: MNHNY and SVGAGI (reference sequence). CDR3 in DNA: TGTGCCAGCAGCCCGAATAACTATGGCTACACCTTC. Protein: CASSPNNYGYTF.

This chain connects TRBV7-8 to TRBJ1-2; tentatively, D is TRBD1 (5 bases). The V gene lost 3 bases and the J gene lost 7 bases, with 12 bases spanning the gap. This CDR3 is built from 13 residues. In germline, CDR1 is SGHVS, CDR2 FQNEAQ. The CDR3, as DNA: TGTGCCAGCAGCTTCCCACCCGGGGGTGGCTACACCTTC. It translates to CASSFPPGGGYTF.

This clone was detected a few times. The rearrangement joins TRBV5-1 to TRBJ2-2; D perhaps matches TRBD2 (6 bases). With 3 bases removed from V and 4 bases from J, the gap between germline ends came to 16 bases. The CDR3 covers 16 residues. The germline gives CDR1 SGHRS, CDR2 YFSETQ. This CDR3 is CASSWTGTPSTGELFF. The CDR3 DNA sequence: TGCGCCAGCAGCTGGACCGGGACTCCCTCCACCGGGGAGCTGTTTTTT.

The gene calls are TRBV9 and TRBJ2-7; perhaps TRBD2 as D (6 bases). Germline CDR1 SGDLS, CDR2 YYNGEE. Trimming pared 4 bases from V and 2 bases from J, leaving 16 bases between. There are 15 residues in the CDR3. CDR3 nucleotide sequence: TGTGCCAGCAGCCCAGTCAGCGGAGGGGCCTACGAGCAGTACTTC. Residues: CASSPVSGGAYEQYF.

J is TRBJ2-7 and V is TRBV27; 14 bases align to TRBD2. Trimming cost V 3 bases and J 6 bases; bases outside gene matches: 10. The CDR3 is made up of 17 amino acids. CDR1 is MNHEY and CDR2 is SMNVEV in the germline V gene (reference sequence). The CDR3 sequence is CASSLRDPGLAGVEQYF. CDR3 DNA: TGTGCCAGCAGTTTGAGAGACCCGGGACTAGCGGGAGTCGAGCAGTACTTC.

By share, this clone counts as medium-sized. The chain is built from TRBV18 and TRBJ1-2; tentatively, D is TRBD1 (5 bases). This CDR3 has 15 residues. Germline V gene data show CDR1 as KGHSH and CDR2 as LQKENI. V was cut by 2 bases and J by 8 bases, with 18 bases left in between. CDR3 protein: CASSPSQGSGEGYTF. Written as DNA, the CDR3 is TGTGCCAGCTCACCATCGCAGGGCTCGGGTGAAGGCTACACCTTC.

This clone was picked up a small number of times. The chain couples TRBV29-1 to TRBJ2-3; no definite D call. Germline V lookup: CDR1 SQVTM, CDR2 ANQGSEA. With 2 bases removed from V and 1 base from J, the gap between germline ends came to 4 bases. The CDR3 spans 12 residues. CDR3 DNA: TGCAGCGTTGAAAGGGGCACAGATACGCAGTATTTT. Translating it yields CSVERGTDTQYF.

By share of the sample, this clone is medium-sized. The rearrangement uses TRBV29-1 and TRBJ1-1; weak D call: TRBD1 (6 bases). CDR1 SQVTM and CDR2 ANQGSEA come from the germline V gene. This CDR3 is built from 13 residues. The ends were cut back, 8 bases at V and 1 base at J, with 14 bases in the middle. The CDR3 loop reads CSPTTQGNTEAFF. CDR3 DNA: TGCAGCCCTACCACACAGGGGAACACTGAAGCTTTCTTT.

J is TRBJ2-1 and V is TRBV10-1; the match to TRBD2 covers 14 bases. V shed 5 bases and J 8 bases; nucleotides not matched to a gene: 8. The CDR3 contains 16 residues. Germline CDR1 reads WNHNN; CDR2 reads SYGVQD (reference sequence). As DNA, the CDR3 is TGCGCCAGCAGTACCGGGACTAGCGGGAGTTTCCATGAGCAGTTCTTC. This encodes CASSTGTSGSFHEQFF.

This chain links TRBV19 with TRBJ2-3, with TRBD2 matching 8 bases. Germline V gene data show CDR1 as LNHDA and CDR2 as SQIVND (reference sequence). V trimming: 4 bases; J trimming: 4 bases; junction bases outside the gene matches: 4. The CDR3 covers 14 residues. CDR3 residues: CASSTRGGPDTQYF. The CDR3 nucleotides read TGTGCCAGTAGTACCCGGGGGGGCCCAGATACGCAGTATTTT.

This chain uses TRBV6-6 with TRBJ2-5; D gene uncertain. The CDR3 is made up of 11 amino acids. Per germline, CDR1 MNHNY and CDR2 SVGAGI (reference sequence). The V and J ends lost 6 bases and 5 bases respectively, with 7 bases between them. CDR3 sequence (DNA): TGTGCCAGCAGGATCAGGGAGACCCAGTACTTC. Its translation is CASRIRETQYF.

CDR3 DNA sequence: TGTGCCAGCAGCTCCCGGATGAGGGACCATTATGGCTACACCTTC. It is translated as CASSSRMRDHYGYTF. The chain recombines TRBV6-6 with TRBJ1-2, with D possibly matching TRBD1 (5 bases). Trimming shortened V by 6 bases and J by 5 bases, and 19 bases separated the two germline ends. Germline loops: CDR1 MNHNY, CDR2 SVGAGI (reference sequence). The CDR3 sequence is 15 residues long.

For the CDR3, the DNA is TGTGCCAGCAGCTTAATGTTAGCGGACGCCAATGAGCAGTTCTTC. Translation: CASSLMLADANEQFF. V usage is TRBV7-3 and J usage is TRBJ2-1, with TRBD2 as a possible D gene (6 bases). This CDR3 contains 15 residues. From germline, CDR1 is SGHTA and CDR2 FQGTGA. Trimming removed 1 base at V and 6 bases at J, with 13 bases between.

The rearrangement links TRBV27 to TRBJ2-7; TRBD2 aligns across 13 bases. CDR1 is MNHEY, CDR2 SMNVEV, per germline (reference sequence). The CDR3 consists of 16 residues. The V segment lost 5 bases and the J segment 2 bases; nucleotides outside the gene matches: 6. DNA of the CDR3: TGTGCCAGCAGTACCCGGACTAGCGGGAGTGCCTACGAGCAGTACTTC. This codes for CASSTRTSGSAYEQYF.

The chain carries TRBV7-9 and TRBJ2-7; 10 bases line up with TRBD1. Trimming took 2 bases from V and 4 from J; bases not matched to a gene: 2. Germline CDR1 and CDR2: SEHNR and FQNEAQ (reference sequence). The CDR3 has 14 amino acids. The CDR3 DNA reads as TGTGCCAGCAGCTTAAGGGGACAGGGGTACGAGCAGTACTTC. It yields the protein CASSLRGQGYEQYF.

V is TRBV25-1 and J is TRBJ2-7, with D unresolved. CDR3 size: 11 residues. Germline-derived CDR1 and CDR2 are MGHDK and SYGVNS. V lost 4 bases, J lost 7 bases, and 8 bases lay in between. CDR3 DNA sequence: TGTGCCAGCAGTGCTTATCGGGAGCAGTACTTC. Protein product: CASSAYREQYF.